The T cell receptor (beta chain) described here comes from a study of T cell responses to AZD1222 COVID-19 vaccine. The CDR3 is 16 residues long. The germline gives CDR1 MNHEY, CDR2 SMNVEV (reference sequence). The V end lost 2 bases, the J end lost 0 bases, and 13 bases lay between the germline ends. A word on this clone: Its antigen remains unknown.

Assay used: immunoSEQ multiplex PCR; TCRdb lists only in-frame clones, some missing. Of under 200,000 clones detected, around 90% appear once; the ten largest clones hold roughly 0.99%. Findings and caveats of the study: Seropositive at baseline were only a handful of AZD1222 recipients. After two AZD1222 doses, spike-specific TCR breadth and depth rose versus day 0.

The genes are TRBV27 and TRBJ1-1, with D possibly being TRBD1 (5 bases). Material: peripheral blood, obtained on day 0 of AZD1222 vaccination. This clonotype was obtained from an adult in good health. The CDR3 sequence: CASSLGIGGLNTEAFF. The DNA of the CDR3 is TGTGCCAGCAGTTTAGGAATCGGGGGGTTGAACACTGAAGCTTTCTTT.